The 23 T cell receptor beta chains reported below all come from one sample, sequenced in a study of blood T cells in healthy people across ages. Primers used in a second PCR of about 7 to 11 cycles were a sample-barcoded 5' primer and a J-beta primer mix. One entry per CDR3 protein, called by TCRdb with MiXCR from the 5' RACE reads. The sample includes about 2 million distinct CDR3 sequences, less than 50% of them seen just once. Material: blood. Receptors originate from a woman aged 40 to 50 in good health.

V and J are TRBV11-2 and TRBJ2-5; 11 bases are shared with TRBD2. The CDR3 runs 16 residues. Per the germline V gene, CDR1 is SGHAT and CDR2 is FQNNGV. V lost 5 bases, J lost 2 bases, and 7 bases stayed unmatched. CDR3 nucleotides: TGTGCCAGCAGCACCCCCGGGACTAGCGGTCAAGAGACCCAGTACTTC. Amino acids: CASSTPGTSGQETQYF.

This clonotype was recorded once. The rearrangement links TRBV7-8 to TRBJ2-4; no clear D. Trimming shortened V by 5 bases and J by 13 bases, and 15 bases separated the two germline ends. Germline assignment: CDR1 SGHVS and CDR2 FQNEAQ. The CDR3 totals 12 residues. The CDR3 reads CASSVLKNEQYF. As DNA, the CDR3 is TGTGCCAGCAGCGTACTGAAGAATGAGCAGTACTTC.

This clonotype has only a few counts. V and J are TRBV12-3 or TRBV12-4 and TRBJ2-5; D gene unclear. The CDR3 covers 11 residues. Deletions cut 7 bases from V and 7 bases from J, with 10 bases between. CDR3 amino acids: CASTQGWTQYF. For the CDR3, the DNA is TGTGCCAGCACCCAAGGGTGGACCCAGTACTTC.

The chain employs TRBV5-1 and TRBJ2-7, with TRBD1 matching over 7 bases. CDR1 SGHRS and CDR2 YFSETQ come from the germline V gene. Germline trimming cut 2 bases from V and 7 bases from J; bases unmatched to any gene: 12. The CDR3 is 15 amino acids. CDR3 loop: CASSFGQAVGVEQYF. CDR3 in DNA: TGCGCCAGCAGCTTTGGACAGGCGGTGGGGGTTGAGCAGTACTTC.

The V and J genes are TRBV7-3 and TRBJ2-1, with 16 bases matching TRBD2. Trimming took 5 bases from V and 6 from J; bases not matched to a gene: 7. This CDR3 contains 17 residues. Germline CDR1 SGHTA, CDR2 FQGTGA. CDR3 DNA sequence: TGTGCCAGCAGCCCAAGGGGACTAGCGGGGGGGCGCAATGAGCAGTTCTTC. It yields the protein CASSPRGLAGGRNEQFF.

The J gene is TRBJ2-3, the V gene TRBV4-1; 7 nucleotides agree with TRBD2. The CDR3 loop spans 18 amino acids. The germline CDR1 and CDR2 sequences are MGHRA and YSYEKL. After removal of 0 bases from V and 0 bases from J, the junction contained 9 bases not matched to a gene. The CDR3 DNA is TGCGCCAGCAGCCAAGATCCAGCGGGGTTTTTGAGCACAGATACGCAGTATTTT. Translated: CASSQDPAGFLSTDTQYF.

The chain combines TRBV5-1 with TRBJ2-7; perhaps D is TRBD1 or TRBD2 (9 bases each). Germline loops: CDR1 SGHRS, CDR2 YFSETQ. Trimming stripped 3 bases from V and 5 bases from J, with 18 bases between. This CDR3 is built from 15 residues. The CDR3 DNA reads TGCGCCAGCAGCTCCGGGACAGGGACTAGCCACGAGCAGTACTTC. This translates into CASSSGTGTSHEQYF.

This clonotype has just a few counts. The J gene is TRBJ2-1, the V gene TRBV6-5, with 7 bases aligning to TRBD1. The CDR3 length is 15 residues. V dropped 2 bases and J dropped 4; count of bases not matched to a gene: 5. Germline V gives CDR1 MNHEY, CDR2 SVGAGI. The DNA for the CDR3 is TGTGCCAGCAGTTACGGGCAGGGGGTATACAATGAGCAGTTCTTC. It translates to CASSYGQGVYNEQFF.

The chain carries TRBV7-2 and TRBJ2-6, with a weak D call TRBD2 (6 bases). V lost 2 bases to trimming and J lost 0 bases, with 20 bases between them. The CDR3 length is 20 residues. Germline values: CDR1 SGHTA, CDR2 FQGNSA. CDR3 amino acids: CASSLMWGEVPSSGANVLTF. CDR3 DNA: TGTGCCAGCAGCTTAATGTGGGGGGAAGTTCCCTCCTCTGGGGCCAACGTCCTGACTTTC.

This clonotype was found a few times. This chain connects TRBV7-2 to TRBJ2-5, with D possibly being TRBD2 (5 bases). Germline V gene lookup returns CDR1 SGHTA and CDR2 FQGNSA. The CDR3 spans 15 residues. V was shortened by 1 base and J by 4 bases, with 13 bases between the two germline ends. This CDR3 reads CASSLGPARVETQYF. As DNA, the CDR3 is TGTGCCAGCAGCTTAGGGCCCGCGAGGGTAGAGACCCAGTACTTC.

The count of this clonotype is one. This sequence joins TRBV6-2 or TRBV6-3 and TRBJ2-3; TRBD1 might be the D (6 bases). Germline values: CDR1 MNHEY, CDR2 SVGEGT. V dropped 7 bases and J dropped 4 bases, with 15 bases sitting between them. This CDR3 spans 14 amino acids. The CDR3 here is CASTSGVGADTQYF. The CDR3 DNA reads TGTGCCAGCACTTCAGGGGTCGGCGCAGATACGCAGTATTTT.

The genes are TRBV24-1 and TRBJ2-2; 9 bases line up with TRBD2. Looked up from germline, CDR1 is KGHDR and CDR2 is SFDVKD. Trimming cost V 7 bases and J 5 bases; bases outside gene matches: 4. This CDR3 comprises 14 residues. In DNA form, the CDR3 reads TGTGCCACCAGCGGACTAGCGTTAACCGGGGAGCTGTTTTTT. It translates to CATSGLALTGELFF.

This chain connects TRBV20-1 to TRBJ1-2; D may be TRBD1 (6 bases). CDR1 and CDR2 (germline): DFQATT, SNEGSKA (reference sequence). This CDR3 is 14 amino acids long. Trimming took off 3 bases at V and 4 bases at J, with 15 bases between the two ends. The CDR3 here is CSARLTGMGYGYTF. CDR3 sequence (DNA): TGCAGTGCTAGGCTAACAGGGATGGGCTATGGCTACACCTTC.

This clonotype has more than one count but fewer than ten. The chain recombines TRBV20-1 with TRBJ2-3; no firm D call. V was clipped by 2 bases and J by 12 bases, with 15 bases between them. CDR1 and CDR2 (germline): DFQATT, SNEGSKA (reference sequence). CDR3 size: 12 residues. The CDR3 DNA follows: TGCAGTGCTAGATTTGACTCCAGGTCCCAGTATTTT. This encodes CSARFDSRSQYF.

This clonotype occurred many times. The CDR3 region is CASLSGKETQYF. The CDR3 nucleotides are TGTGCCTCCTTATCGGGCAAAGAGACCCAGTACTTC. The chain has TRBV3-1 and TRBJ2-5, with D uncertain. The CDR3 extends over 12 amino acids. Germline loops: CDR1 LGHDT, CDR2 YNNKEL (reference sequence). With 11 bases removed from V and 3 bases from J, the gap between germline ends came to 13 bases.

This clonotype has a handful of counts. The V call is TRBV6-5, the J call TRBJ2-7, with TRBD2 matching over 7 bases. The V gene's germline CDR1 is MNHEY and CDR2 SVGAGI. J gave up 3 bases and V 2 bases, and 4 bases lay outside the gene matches. The CDR3 spans 14 residues. CDR3 nucleotides: TGTGCCAGCAGTTACCGGGAGGCAGGCTACGAGCAGTACTTC. Amino acid sequence: CASSYREAGYEQYF.

The V gene is TRBV6-5, the J gene TRBJ2-5; 7 bases line up with TRBD2. This CDR3 is built from 16 residues. The V and J ends lost 0 bases and 4 bases, in that order; junction bases with no gene match: 8. CDR1 and CDR2 (germline): MNHEY, SVGAGI. The CDR3 DNA reads TGTGCCAGCAGTTACTCGATGTCGGGACTACCAGAGACCCAGTACTTC. It codes for CASSYSMSGLPETQYF.

The chain links TRBV7-9 to TRBJ2-7; tentative D call: TRBD1 (6 bases). Gene TRBJ2-5 matches the end of the DNA better, so the J call may be wrong. The germline gives CDR1 SEHNR, CDR2 FQNEAQ (reference sequence). The CDR3 is made up of 14 amino acids. CDR3 amino acids: CASSKGYREETQYF. Here the CDR3 DNA reads TGTGCCAGCAGCAAAGGGTACAGGGAAGAGACCCAGTACTTC.

This clonotype has only a few counts. V gene TRBV6-5 combines with J gene TRBJ2-1; TRBD2 agrees at 14 bases. The trim removed 5 bases at V and 10 bases at J, leaving 7 bases unmatched. CDR1 and CDR2 (germline): MNHEY, SVGAGI. The CDR3 is 15 residues long. In DNA, the CDR3 is TGTGCCAGCAGTCTGACTAGCGGGGGGGTTCGAGAGCAGTTCTTC. This sequence encodes CASSLTSGGVREQFF.

This clonotype turned up a few times. The chain uses TRBV11-2 and TRBJ2-4; D gene uncertain. The CDR3 is 13 residues long. Germline V lookup: CDR1 SGHAT, CDR2 FQNNGV. V shed 1 base and J shed 6 bases, with 7 bases lying between them. The CDR3: CASSLGAANIQYF. In DNA form, the CDR3 reads TGTGCCAGCAGCTTAGGGGCGGCAAACATTCAGTACTTC.

This clonotype was detected a few times. The chain couples TRBV11-1 to TRBJ2-5; 8 bases align to TRBD2. The CDR3 extends over 15 amino acids. The germline V gene encodes CDR1 SGHAT and CDR2 FQDESV (reference sequence). V lost 6 bases to trimming and J lost 2 bases; unmatched junction nucleotides: 8. The CDR3 region is CASRNSGGVQETQYF. DNA for the CDR3: TGTGCCAGCAGGAATTCCGGGGGGGTACAAGAGACCCAGTACTTC. Variable domain in full (rest from reference TRBV11-1 and TRBJ2-5): EAEVAQSPRYKITEKSQAVAFWCDPISGHATLYWYRQILGQGPELLVQFQDESVVDDSQLPKDRFSAERLKGVDSTLKIQPAELGDSAMYLCASRNSGGVQETQYFGPGTRLLVL.

This clonotype was seen a handful of times. This chain connects TRBV12-3 or TRBV12-4 to TRBJ1-2; D call uncertain. This CDR3 is 13 amino acids long. Trimming took off 6 bases at V and 4 bases at J, with 12 bases between the two ends. CDR3 loop: CASRRDGRYGYTF. CDR3 in DNA: TGTGCCAGCAGGCGCGACGGACGCTATGGCTACACCTTC.

For this clonotype: A junction boundary mismatches the germline segment, possibly from a read error. The V call is TRBV24-1, the J call TRBJ2-3; TRBD2 matches at 7 bases. The CDR3 covers 16 residues. From germline, CDR1 is KGHDR and CDR2 SFDVKD. CDR3 nucleotides: TGTGCCACGAGTGATTTTTGGGGGGGAGGCACAGATACGCAGTATTTT. It codes for CATSDFWGGGTDTQYF.